This T cell receptor beta chain appears in the sequencing data of a study of blood T cell repertoires in COVID-19. Sequencing was performed with immunoSEQ multiplex PCR; in TCRdb, only in-frame clones are kept and a portion is missing. The sample has about 290,000 clones, around four fifths seen once. The germline V gene has CDR1 SGHKS and CDR2 YYEKEE (reference sequence). The CDR3 covers 14 residues. V shed 6 bases and J shed 4 bases, with 14 bases lying between them. The sequenced sample was peripheral blood. The source of this sequence is a woman in her fifties or sixties with active or convalescent COVID-19. The chain joins TRBV5-5 to TRBJ1-3; weak D call: TRBD1 (5 bases). The CDR3 DNA is TGTGCCAGCAAATTCGGTGCAGGGGGAAACACCATATATTTT. Translating gives CASKFGAGGNTIYF.